These 10 T cell receptor beta chains came from one sample sequenced in a study of shared clonotypes between healthy human individuals. The data were produced by immunoSEQ multiplex PCR, yet TCRdb's version contains in-frame clones alone and is incomplete. The sample gives about 500,000 clones, approximately 77% of which show up once; 12% is in the top ten. The source material was PBMCs. The receptors here all came from a woman aged 40 to 49 in good health. Some clones in this sample may be carry-over from other donors' samples.

This clone was detected only once. It is likely a read error: a sequence one base away is far more abundant. The chain joins TRBV11-2 to TRBJ1-3; 10 nucleotides align to TRBD1. This CDR3 contains 16 residues. Germline loops: CDR1 SGHAT, CDR2 FQNNGV. The CDR3 is CASSSGQGISENTIYF. The CDR3 nucleotides are TGTGCCAGCAGCTCGGGACAGGGGATCTCTGAAAACACCATATATTTT.

The chain couples TRBV30 to TRBJ1-5; D remains ambiguous. Germline assignment: CDR1 GTSNPN and CDR2 SVGIG (reference sequence). This CDR3 is 13 amino acids long. V was pared by 5 bases and J by 2 bases, with 10 bases between. In nucleotides, the CDR3 is TGTGCCTGGTCGAAACGGGGCAATCAGCCCCAGCATTTT. This gives the protein CAWSKRGNQPQHF.

This clone was found a few times. This chain joins TRBV27 and TRBJ1-1; D is perhaps TRBD1 (5 bases). The V end was cut by 0 bases, the J end by 0 bases, with 23 bases between. The CDR3 runs 20 residues. Germline loops: CDR1 MNHEY, CDR2 SMNVEV (reference sequence). The CDR3 spells CASSLSTLSNLGTVNTEAFF. The DNA for the CDR3 is TGTGCCAGCAGTTTATCGACTCTATCCAACTTAGGGACGGTGAACACTGAAGCTTTCTTT.

Remarks on this clone: Its ends do not fully match the called genes, so a read error is possible. The chain couples TRBV20-1 to TRBJ2-3; no definite D call. The CDR3 is 9 residues long. CDR1 and CDR2 (germline): DFQATT, SNEGSKA (reference sequence). The CDR3 protein is CSAKDPRHF. The DNA for the CDR3 is TGCAGTGCTAAGGACCCCCGGCATTTT.

This clone was seen more than once but under ten times. The same CDR3 also results from other DNA sequences found in this sample. The chain combines TRBV11-2 with TRBJ2-1; the D gene is possibly TRBD1 (5 bases). Trimming cost V 0 bases and J 9 bases, with 9 bases left between them. The CDR3 is 13 amino acids. The germline V gene encodes CDR1 SGHAT and CDR2 FQNNGV. CDR3 region: CASSLEQAVEQFF. In DNA form, the CDR3 reads TGTGCCAGCAGCTTAGAACAGGCCGTTGAGCAGTTCTTC. The variable domain in full, completed from reference TRBV11-2 and TRBJ2-1, reads EAGVAQSPRYKIIEKRQSVAFWCNPISGHATLYWYQQILGQGPKLLIQFQNNGVVDDSQLPKDRFSAERLKGVDSTLKIQPAKLEDSAVYLCASSLEQAVEQFFGPGTRLTVL.

This clone came up once. Just one base apart from a much larger clone, this may be a read error. This chain connects TRBV5-6 to TRBJ2-5; 10 nucleotides line up with TRBD2. Germline V CDR1 and CDR2: SGHDT, YYEEEE. This CDR3 has 15 amino acids. The V gene end was trimmed by 1 base and the J gene end by 11 bases; junction bases not matched to a gene: 11. CDR3 sequence (DNA): TGTGCCAGCAGCTTGAATAGCGGGAGCGGGAGGGAGCAGTACTTC. Protein: CASSLNSGSGREQYF.

As regards this clone: One junction end does not reproduce the germline sequence, and a read error may be involved. At the DNA level, this CDR3 is encoded by other sequences in the same sample as well. The chain carries TRBV5-6 and TRBJ1-5; D ambiguous. Looked up from germline, CDR1 is SGHDT and CDR2 is YYEEEE. The length of the CDR3 is 13 residues. This chain's CDR3 is CASSVGLLGPQHF. CDR3 DNA sequence: TGTGCTAGCAGCGTGGGCCTACTGGGGCCCCAGCATTTT. The whole variable domain, filled in from reference TRBV5-6 and TRBJ1-5, reads DAGVTQSPTHLIKTRGQQVTLRCSPKSGHDTVSWYQQALGQGPQFIFQYYEEEERQRGNFPDRFSGHQFPNYSSELNVNALLLGDSALYLCASSVGLLGPQHFGDGTRLSIL.

The V and J genes are TRBV15 and TRBJ2-5, with 11 bases fitting TRBD2. There are 16 residues in the CDR3. Germline V gives CDR1 LNHNV, CDR2 YYDKDF (reference sequence). V shed 4 bases, J shed 1 base, and the junction held 5 bases outside the gene matches. This CDR3 reads CATSTGLAGTQETQYF. The CDR3 region has the DNA TGTGCCACCAGCACTGGACTAGCGGGCACCCAAGAGACCCAGTACTTC.

CDR3 coding DNA: TGCGCCAGCAGCTTCGCGACAGAGGCGGGCGGTGGCTACACCTTC. Translation gives CASSFATEAGGGYTF. J is TRBJ1-2 and V is TRBV5-1; a weak D match, TRBD1 (5 bases). Per germline, CDR1 SGHRS and CDR2 YFSETQ. The V end lost 2 bases, the J end lost 7 bases, and 18 bases lay between the germline ends. The CDR3 runs to 15 residues.

This chain links TRBV2 with TRBJ1-1, with 7 bases fitting TRBD1. Trimming at V came to 4 bases and at J to 3 bases, leaving 8 bases not matched to a gene. The CDR3 loop spans 15 amino acids. Germline-derived CDR1 and CDR2 are SNHLY and FYNNEI. The CDR3 is CASSVMTGLDTEAFF. CDR3 DNA: TGTGCCAGCAGTGTGATGACAGGGTTAGACACTGAAGCTTTCTTT.